This T cell receptor (beta chain) comes out of a study of T cell responses to AZD1222 COVID-19 vaccine. Study findings and constraints: Regions left unmutated in variants are reportedly the target of nearly half of spike-specific TCRs. Spike-specific TCR breadth and depth grew following two AZD1222 doses. Donors were chiefly white British, with a greater number of females, and clonal diversity was perhaps underestimated.

On this clone itself: Its specificity is not known.

Only in-frame clones appear in the TCRdb table, and some are missing; sequencing was by immunoSEQ multiplex PCR. The table records under 55,000 clones, about 86% of them present only once. The specimen was peripheral blood, collected on day 0 of AZD1222 vaccination. The clonotype comes from an adult in good health.

The CDR3 coding sequence is TGTGCCAGCAGTTACTCGACTGGGACTAGCGGGTACGAGCAGTACTTC. Encoded protein: CASSYSTGTSGYEQYF. The chain joins TRBV6-5 to TRBJ2-7; 12 nucleotides line up with TRBD2. Germline CDR1 MNHEY, CDR2 SVGAGI. The V and J ends lost 0 bases and 4 bases, in that order; junction bases with no gene match: 4. This CDR3 comprises 16 residues.